There are many counts of the clone carrying this T cell receptor (beta chain). Its antigen is unknown. A quantitative 5'-RACE method, one with molecular barcodes, was used to make TCR beta libraries. MiXCR, applied by TCRdb to the 5' RACE reads, yields one record per CDR3 protein. The table includes around 39,000 distinct CDR3 sequences, 11% detected once. This entry comes from a study of CD8 T cells in ankylosing spondylitis. Study-level results: Within ankylosing spondylitis blood, a TCR beta motif made up of seven or eight highly homologous variants appeared to be characteristic. It was reported that disease-linked clones were significantly enriched in matched ankylosing spondylitis synovial fluid.

Sequencing used synovial fluid, either unsorted or a sorted T cell fraction (not recorded which). This TCR was sampled from a male donor with ankylosing spondylitis.

For the CDR3, the DNA is TGTGCCAGCAGTCCAATACAGGGGGACGAGCAGTACTTC. Its translation is CASSPIQGDEQYF. This rearrangement joins TRBV28 to TRBJ2-7; 8 positions match TRBD1. The CDR3 is made up of 13 amino acids. V was clipped by 5 bases and J by 5 bases; unmatched bases: 5. CDR1 and CDR2 (germline): MDHEN, SYDVKM.